The TCR beta chain under discussion was sequenced for a study of cytomegalovirus exposure and HLA in healthy donors. Here immunoSEQ multiplex PCR was the method, and the copy in TCRdb shows in-frame clones only, minus some. The sample includes roughly 140,000 clones, roughly nine tenths of them seen just once. Germline values: CDR1 LNHDA, CDR2 SQIVND (reference sequence). This CDR3 is built from 11 residues. Trimming left V 5 bases short and J 1 base short, with 3 bases between. Separate from the 666-subject first cohort was the approximately 120-subject validation cohort, to which the donors belonged.

The specimen was PBMCs. This clonotype was sampled from a woman aged 18 to 35 in good health and CMV-seropositive. The chain links TRBV19 to TRBJ2-7, with unresolved D. This chain's CDR3 is CASSSSYEQYF. CDR3 nucleotides: TGTGCCAGTAGTTCGTCCTACGAGCAGTACTTC. The variable domain in full, completed from reference TRBV19 and TRBJ2-7, reads DGGITQSPKYLFRKEGQNVTLSCEQNLNHDAMYWYRQDPGQGLRLIYYSQIVNDFQKGDIAEGYSVSREKKESFPLTVTSAQKNPTAFYLCASSSSYEQYFGPGTRLTVT.